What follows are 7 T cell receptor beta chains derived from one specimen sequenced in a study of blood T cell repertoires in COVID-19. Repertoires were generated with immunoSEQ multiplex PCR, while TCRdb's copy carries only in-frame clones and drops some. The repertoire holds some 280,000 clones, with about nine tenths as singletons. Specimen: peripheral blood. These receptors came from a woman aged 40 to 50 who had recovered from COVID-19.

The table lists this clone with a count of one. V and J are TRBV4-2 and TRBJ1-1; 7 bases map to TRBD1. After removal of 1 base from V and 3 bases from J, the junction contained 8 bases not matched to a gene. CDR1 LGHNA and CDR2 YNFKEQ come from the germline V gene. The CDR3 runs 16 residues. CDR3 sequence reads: CASSQVFDRADTEAFF. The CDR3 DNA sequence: TGTGCCAGCAGCCAAGTTTTTGACAGGGCGGACACTGAAGCTTTCTTT.

The CDR3 nucleotides read TGCGCCAGCAGTCACCCTACAGGAGAAAGAAGCACAGATACGCAGTATTTT. It is translated as CASSHPTGERSTDTQYF. The rearrangement uses TRBV23-1 and TRBJ2-3, with D possibly matching TRBD1 (5 bases). TRBV23-1 has ORF status, its function being uncertain. V lost 3 bases and J 0 bases, leaving 16 bases between the germline ends. The CDR3 extends over 17 amino acids.

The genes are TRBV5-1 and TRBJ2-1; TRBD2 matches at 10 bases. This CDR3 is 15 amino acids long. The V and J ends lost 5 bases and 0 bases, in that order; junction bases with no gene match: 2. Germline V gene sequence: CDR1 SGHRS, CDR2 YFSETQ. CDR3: CASREREGSYNEQFF. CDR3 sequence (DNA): TGCGCCAGCAGGGAGCGGGAGGGCTCCTACAATGAGCAGTTCTTC.

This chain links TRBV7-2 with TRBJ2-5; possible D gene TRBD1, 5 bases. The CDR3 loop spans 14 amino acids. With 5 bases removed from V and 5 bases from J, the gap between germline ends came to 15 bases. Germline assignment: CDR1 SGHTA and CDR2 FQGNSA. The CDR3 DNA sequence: TGTGCCAGCAGCGTTGGGGCGTCGGCGGAGACCCAGTACTTC. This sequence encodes CASSVGASAETQYF.

The CDR3, as DNA: TGTGCCAGCAGCTCGGGATATACATCTGGGGCCAACGTCCTGACTTTC. Translation: CASSSGYTSGANVLTF. The chain joins TRBV5-8 to TRBJ2-6; tentative D call: TRBD2 (5 bases). The CDR3 covers 16 residues. The germline gives CDR1 SGHTS, CDR2 YDEGEE. Deletions cut 3 bases from V and 1 base from J, with 11 bases between. The variable domain in full, completed from reference TRBV5-8 and TRBJ2-6, reads EAGVTQSPTHLIKTRGQQATLRCSPISGHTSVYWYQQALGLGLQFLLWYDEGEERNRGNFPPRFSGRQFPNYSSELNVNALELEDSALYLCASSSGYTSGANVLTFGAGSRLTVL.

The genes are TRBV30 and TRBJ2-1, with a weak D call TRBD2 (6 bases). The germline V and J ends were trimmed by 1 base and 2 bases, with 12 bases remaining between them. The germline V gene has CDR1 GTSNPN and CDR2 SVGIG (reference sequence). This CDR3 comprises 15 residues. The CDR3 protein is CAWSATAGPYNEQFF. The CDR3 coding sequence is TGTGCCTGGAGTGCGACGGCGGGACCCTACAATGAGCAGTTCTTC.

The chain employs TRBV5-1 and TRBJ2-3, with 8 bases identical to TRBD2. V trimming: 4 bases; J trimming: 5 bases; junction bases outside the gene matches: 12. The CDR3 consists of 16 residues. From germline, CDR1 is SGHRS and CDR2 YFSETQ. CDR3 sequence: CASSLEGTRGIDTQYF. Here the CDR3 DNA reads TGCGCCAGCAGCCTGGAGGGGACTAGAGGAATAGATACGCAGTATTTT.